The 27 T cell receptor beta chains below were found in one sample sequenced in a study of T cells after yellow fever vaccination. MiXCR was run by TCRdb on the 5' RACE reads, yielding one entry per CDR3 protein. The sample carries some 250,000 distinct CDR3 sequences, roughly 7.2% recorded once. The sample consisted of CD4+ T cells sorted from PBMCs, taken 15 days after the yellow fever booster vaccination. The receptors derive from a man aged 25 to 40 who received the YFV17D yellow fever vaccine.

This clonotype was detected a few times. This chain joins TRBV24-1 and TRBJ2-1; the match to TRBD2 covers 11 bases. V shed 3 bases, J shed 4 bases, and the junction held 4 bases outside the gene matches. The germline V gene has CDR1 KGHDR and CDR2 SFDVKD. This CDR3 is built from 16 residues. In DNA form, the CDR3 reads TGTGCCACCAGTGATAGTACTAGCGGGAGTTACAATGAGCAGTTCTTC. Translating it yields CATSDSTSGSYNEQFF.

This clonotype was seen only a few times. The V call is TRBV7-6, the J call TRBJ2-1; D gene ambiguous. CDR1 is SGHVS, CDR2 FNYEAQ, per germline. Trimming shortened V by 4 bases and J by 2 bases, and 6 bases separated the two germline ends. This CDR3 contains 13 residues. CDR3 in DNA: TGTGCCAGCAGCTCGTGGGCCTACAATGAGCAGTTCTTC. Encoded protein: CASSSWAYNEQFF.

The sample holds a few counts of this clonotype. J is TRBJ2-7 and V is TRBV7-2; D possibly corresponds to TRBD1 (6 bases). Germline V CDR1 and CDR2: SGHTA, FQGNSA. The CDR3 has 13 residues. Trimming removed 7 bases from V and 4 bases from J, with 14 bases in between. CDR3 residues: CASKRAGEYEQYF. CDR3 coding DNA: TGTGCCAGCAAGAGGGCAGGGGAGTACGAGCAGTACTTC.

The chain carries TRBV20-1 and TRBJ1-5; possibly TRBD1 for D (6 bases). The V end was cut by 6 bases, the J end by 4 bases, with 13 bases between. Germline V gene lookup returns CDR1 DFQATT and CDR2 SNEGSKA (reference sequence). CDR3 length equals 13 residues. The CDR3 bases are TGCAGTGCCCGGGACAATGGAAATCAGCCCCAGCATTTT. Its protein product is CSARDNGNQPQHF.

This clonotype was seen a few times. The J gene is TRBJ2-1, the V gene TRBV18; D perhaps matches TRBD1 (6 bases). CDR1 and CDR2 (germline): KGHSH, LQKENI. The V end lost 2 bases, the J end lost 3 bases, and 8 bases lay between the germline ends. The CDR3 is 14 amino acids. The CDR3 DNA reads TGTGCCAGCTCACCAGGGACAAACTACAATGAGCAGTTCTTC. Protein product: CASSPGTNYNEQFF.

This clonotype showed up many times. CDR3 amino acids: CSPGNRDNEQFF. The DNA of the CDR3 is TGCAGCCCCGGGAACAGGGACAATGAGCAGTTCTTC. The gene calls are TRBV20-1 and TRBJ2-1, with D possibly TRBD1 on 6 matching bases. Looked up from germline, CDR1 is DFQATT and CDR2 is SNEGSKA (reference sequence). This CDR3 is 12 amino acids long.

This clonotype was seen a few times. The rearrangement uses TRBV19 and TRBJ2-1, with 10 bases matching TRBD2. The CDR3 loop spans 16 amino acids. V lost 5 bases and J lost 4; bases outside the gene matches: 8. Per germline, CDR1 LNHDA and CDR2 SQIVND (reference sequence). CDR3 amino acids: CASSLGVAGGYNEQFF. The CDR3 nucleotides are TGTGCCAGTAGTCTCGGGGTAGCGGGGGGATACAATGAGCAGTTCTTC.

The V gene is TRBV4-2, the J gene TRBJ2-7; D is possibly TRBD2 (5 bases). This CDR3 comprises 15 residues. V was pared by 0 bases and J by 5 bases, with 14 bases between. In germline, CDR1 is LGHNA, CDR2 YNFKEQ. Here the CDR3 reads CASSQDTASSDEQYF. DNA of the CDR3: TGTGCCAGCAGCCAAGATACTGCTAGCAGTGACGAGCAGTACTTC.

This clonotype was seen ten or more times. The chain recombines TRBV5-5 with TRBJ2-5, with 7 bases matching TRBD1. This CDR3 contains 16 residues. Trimming took 3 bases from V and 1 from J; bases not matched to a gene: 9. The germline gives CDR1 SGHKS, CDR2 YYEKEE (reference sequence). The CDR3 loop reads CASSSTGYFPQETQYF. In DNA form, the CDR3 reads TGTGCCAGCAGCTCGACAGGGTACTTTCCCCAAGAGACCCAGTACTTC.

In its sample, this clonotype was seen many times. The chain has TRBV30 and TRBJ2-7, with a possible D match to TRBD1 (5 bases). Germline lookup yields CDR1 GTSNPN and CDR2 SVGIG (reference sequence). The CDR3 consists of 13 residues. V lost 2 bases and J 4 bases, leaving 12 bases between the germline ends. The DNA of the CDR3 is TGTGCCTGGAGTACAGGTCAGCCTTACGAGCAGTACTTC. Translating it yields CAWSTGQPYEQYF. The complete variable domain, with remaining parts taken from reference TRBV30 and TRBJ2-7, reads SQTIHQWPATLVQPVGSPLSLECTVEGTSNPNLYWYRQAAGRGLQLLFYSVGIGQISSEVPQNLSASRPQDRQFILSSKKLLLSDSGFYLCAWSTGQPYEQYFGPGTRLTVT.

A remark on this clonotype: A much larger clone sits a single nucleotide away, making a read error possible. The V call is TRBV12-3 or TRBV12-4, the J call TRBJ2-7; D is unresolved. V lost 6 bases to trimming and J lost 0 bases, with 15 bases between them. The CDR3 covers 15 residues. The CDR3 sequence is CASRGLSDVSYEQYF. As DNA, the CDR3 is TGTGCCAGCAGGGGGTTGAGCGACGTCTCCTACGAGCAGTACTTC.

This clonotype was observed at least ten times. The chain couples TRBV29-1 to TRBJ2-7; 9 positions match TRBD2. This CDR3 region has 15 residues. Germline V gene sequence: CDR1 SQVTM, CDR2 ANQGSEA. V dropped 7 bases and J dropped 4; count of bases not matched to a gene: 14. Written as DNA, the CDR3 is TGCAGCGGCCTAAAGCTTCTAGCGGGGACTTACGAGCAGTACTTC. Translated, it gives CSGLKLLAGTYEQYF.

The CDR3 region is CASRMTGRNTGELFF. As DNA, the CDR3 is TGCGCCAGCAGGATGACAGGCCGAAACACCGGGGAGCTGTTTTTT. The chain has TRBV5-1 and TRBJ2-2; weak D call: TRBD1 (6 bases). The germline V gene encodes CDR1 SGHRS and CDR2 YFSETQ. The ends were cut back, 5 bases at V and 2 bases at J, with 13 bases in the middle. The CDR3 is 15 residues long.

The genes are TRBV20-1 and TRBJ2-3; TRBD2 is a possible D gene (6 bases). Trimming shortened V by 6 bases and J by 3 bases, and 16 bases separated the two germline ends. This CDR3 is 14 amino acids long. From germline, CDR1 is DFQATT and CDR2 SNEGSKA (reference sequence). The CDR3 here is CSAPSGSGTDTQYF. The CDR3 region has the DNA TGCAGTGCGCCCTCCGGGAGTGGGACAGATACGCAGTATTTT.

This clonotype was counted ten times or more. The V and J genes are TRBV7-2 and TRBJ1-5; D not certain. The germline V gene encodes CDR1 SGHTA and CDR2 FQGNSA. The CDR3 has 12 residues. V was clipped by 4 bases and J by 7 bases, with 8 bases between them. The DNA for the CDR3 is TGTGCCAGCAGCTCCCCCAACCAGCCCCAGCATTTT. This sequence encodes CASSSPNQPQHF.

A note on this clonotype: A much larger clone differs by one base, so this may be a read error. The chain links TRBV6-6 to TRBJ2-7; tentative D call: TRBD2 (5 bases). This CDR3 has 11 residues. Per germline, CDR1 MNHNY and CDR2 SVGAGI (reference sequence). CDR3 sequence: CASTQRYEHYF. CDR3 DNA: TGTGCCAGCACTCAGCGGTACGAGCATTACTTC.

This clonotype has more than one count but fewer than ten. The genes are TRBV7-9 and TRBJ2-7; tentatively, D is TRBD1 or TRBD2 (5 bases each). V lost 4 bases and J 0 bases, leaving 16 bases between the germline ends. Germline V gene lookup returns CDR1 SEHNR and CDR2 FQNEAQ (reference sequence). There are 16 residues in the CDR3. The CDR3 DNA reads as TGTGCCAGCAGCTGGGACCGGGCGTACCCCTCCTACGAGCAGTACTTC. It translates to CASSWDRAYPSYEQYF.

This clonotype has a count of ten or more. At one boundary the junction diverges from the germline segment, which might be a read error. The V gene is TRBV7-7, the J gene TRBJ2-1; TRBD2 is a possible D gene (6 bases). The CDR3 is made up of 15 amino acids. Per the germline V gene, CDR1 is SSHAT and CDR2 is FNYEAQ (reference sequence). CDR3 in DNA: TGTGCTAGCAGCCTAGGAGGGCAGGTCAACAATGAGCAGTTCTTC. Translation: CASSLGGQVNNEQFF.

The chain joins TRBV6-2 or TRBV6-3 to TRBJ2-3; no clear D gene. Germline V gene lookup returns CDR1 MNHEY and CDR2 SVGEGT. This CDR3 comprises 15 residues. Trimming removed 0 bases at V and 10 bases at J, with 17 bases between. This CDR3 reads CASSYSNPPRTPQYF. The CDR3 nucleotides are TGTGCCAGCAGTTACTCTAATCCACCCCGGACCCCGCAGTATTTT.

The sample holds a few counts of this clonotype. This chain links TRBV20-1 with TRBJ2-2; 9 bases are shared with TRBD1. Germline trimming cut 4 bases from V and 2 bases from J; bases unmatched to any gene: 2. Per germline, CDR1 DFQATT and CDR2 SNEGSKA (reference sequence). The CDR3 is made up of 14 amino acids. The CDR3 here is CSANRGLNTGELFF. The CDR3 DNA reads TGCAGTGCTAACAGGGGGCTCAACACCGGGGAGCTGTTTTTT.

This clonotype was picked up many times. The chain joins TRBV7-2 to TRBJ1-1; 7 bases align to TRBD1. There are 14 residues in the CDR3. V lost 4 bases, J lost 4 bases, and 6 bases stayed unmatched. Germline V CDR1 and CDR2: SGHTA, FQGNSA. The CDR3 coding sequence is TGTGCCAGCAGCTCCAGGACAGGCGGCACTGAAGCTTTCTTT. Amino acids: CASSSRTGGTEAFF.

This clonotype was recorded many times. The V call is TRBV20-1, the J call TRBJ2-1, with TRBD2 matching 11 bases. Germline values: CDR1 DFQATT, CDR2 SNEGSKA (reference sequence). The CDR3 has 14 residues. V gave up 7 bases and J gave up 4 bases; unmatched junction bases: 6. The DNA of the CDR3 is TGCAGTGTACCCGGGACTAGCGGTTACAATGAGCAGTTCTTC. This sequence encodes CSVPGTSGYNEQFF.

A few counts support this clonotype. The CDR3 is CASSQDLGSSGANVLTF. The CDR3 region has the DNA TGCGCCAGCAGCCAAGATCTAGGAAGCTCTGGGGCCAACGTCCTGACTTTC. The genes are TRBV4-3 and TRBJ2-6, with D unclear. The CDR3 has 17 residues. Trimming cost V 0 bases and J 0 bases, with 9 bases left between them. Germline loops: CDR1 LGHNA, CDR2 YSLEER.

The CDR3 loop is CASSVALSPRPDEQFF. The CDR3 DNA follows: TGCGCCAGCAGTGTGGCCCTGAGCCCCCGGCCGGATGAGCAGTTCTTC. The V gene is TRBV10-1, the J gene TRBJ2-1; D uncertain. The CDR3 runs to 16 residues. Looked up from germline, CDR1 is WNHNN and CDR2 is SYGVQD (reference sequence). Trimming took off 4 bases at V and 8 bases at J, with 21 bases between the two ends.

The chain combines TRBV3-1 with TRBJ1-4, with a possible D match to TRBD1 (5 bases). V shed 1 base and J shed 13 bases, with 7 bases lying between them. Germline CDR1 reads LGHDT; CDR2 reads YNNKEL (reference sequence). The CDR3 has 11 amino acids. CDR3: CASSQGTRLFF. The CDR3 DNA follows: TGTGCCAGCAGCCAAGGGACACGACTGTTTTTT.

The sample holds a few counts of this clonotype. The J gene is TRBJ2-6, the V gene TRBV7-8; D could derive from TRBD1 or TRBD2 (5 bases each). The V gene lost 2 bases and the J gene lost 0 bases, with 14 bases spanning the gap. CDR3 length: 18 amino acids. Germline loops: CDR1 SGHVS, CDR2 FQNEAQ. In DNA, the CDR3 is TGTGCCAGCAGCTTACAGCCACCCGGGGCCTCTGGGGCCAACGTCCTGACTTTC. Protein sequence: CASSLQPPGASGANVLTF.

The chain employs TRBV12-3 or TRBV12-4 and TRBJ2-5; weak D call: TRBD1 (5 bases). The CDR3 contains 15 residues. V gave up 0 bases and J gave up 1 base, with 9 bases separating them. The CDR3 loop is CASSLAQGFQETQYF. CDR3 in DNA: TGTGCCAGCAGTTTAGCGCAGGGATTCCAAGAGACCCAGTACTTC.